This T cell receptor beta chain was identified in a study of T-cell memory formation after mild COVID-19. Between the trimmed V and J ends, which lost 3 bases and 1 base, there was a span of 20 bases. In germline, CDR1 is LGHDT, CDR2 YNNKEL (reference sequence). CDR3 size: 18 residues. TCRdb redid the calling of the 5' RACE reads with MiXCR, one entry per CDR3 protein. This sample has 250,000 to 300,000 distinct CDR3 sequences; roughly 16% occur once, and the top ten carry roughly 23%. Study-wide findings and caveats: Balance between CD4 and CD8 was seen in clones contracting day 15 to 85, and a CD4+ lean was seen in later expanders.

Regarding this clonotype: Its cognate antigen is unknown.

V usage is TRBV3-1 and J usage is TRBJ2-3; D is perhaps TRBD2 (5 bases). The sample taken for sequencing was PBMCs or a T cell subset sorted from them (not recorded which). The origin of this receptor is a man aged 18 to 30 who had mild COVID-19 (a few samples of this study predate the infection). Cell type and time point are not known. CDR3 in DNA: TGTGCCAGCAGCCATGGGGTGAGTCCGGGGAGCCGCACAGATACGCAGTATTTT. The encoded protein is CASSHGVSPGSRTDTQYF.